A selection of T cell receptor beta chains follows, all from one sample in a study of regulatory T cells in long-lasting Graves disease. TCRdb re-derived calls from the multiplex PCR reads in MiXCR, one entry per CDR3 protein. The data show 350,000 to 550,000 distinct CDR3 sequences, with 14% seen just once and around a sixth held by the top ten. These records were also assigned to another study, of T cells in Graves' hyperthyroidism and ophthalmopathy.

Sequences were derived from peripheral blood mononuclear cells (PBMCs), sampled at new diagnosis, from a patient treated with antithyroid drugs. Receptors originate from a woman aged 50 to 65 with Graves disease. CDR3s include the opening cysteine and the closing phenylalanine or tryptophan. D genes are given only for firm matches.

NA | TRBV4-1 | CASSIHPNPGGQYQPQHF
NA | TRBV11-2 | CASSLGFIQPQHF
NA | TRBV28 | CASSPRFNYGYTF
NA | TRBV19 | CASSPGRVSMKETQYF
NA | TRBV20-1 | CSATPNSKAFF
TRBD2 | TRBV27 | CASSKNTLLGTSLNEQFF
NA | TRBV18 | CASSPSGVGEKLLF
NA | TRBV6-1 | CASSGPTATQETQYF
NA | TRBV28 | CASSLAGALGEQYF
TRBD2 | TRBV6-1 | CASRSGLAGSFNDQFF